The present T cell receptor beta chain was sequenced within a study of blood T cells in healthy people across ages. The second PCR ran about 6 to 12 cycles with a sample-barcoded 5' primer and J-beta primers. TCRdb recomputed calls from the 5' RACE reads with MiXCR, one row per CDR3 protein. The sample has about 730,000 distinct CDR3 sequences, roughly 43% seen once. The V and J ends lost 7 bases and 0 bases respectively, with 16 bases between them. The CDR3 runs to 15 residues. This clonotype was detected only a few times. They isolated at least 6 million PBMCs from each sample. The material sequenced was blood. This TCR derives from a woman aged 60-75 years in good health. The gene calls are TRBV12-3 or TRBV12-4 and TRBJ2-7, with D possibly being TRBD1 or TRBD2 (7 bases each). CDR3: CASTQGGGNSYEQYF. CDR3 bases: TGTGCCAGCACCCAGGGGGGGGGGAACTCCTACGAGCAGTACTTC.